A single sample gave rise to the 20 T cell receptor beta chains below, sequenced in a study of T cell responses to AZD1222 COVID-19 vaccine. Assay: immunoSEQ multiplex PCR; the TCRdb copy retains only in-frame clones and omits some. The table lists 90,000 to 150,000 clones, around 87% of them singletons. The input for sequencing was peripheral blood, taken 28 days after the second AZD1222 dose. The receptors were gathered from an adult who received the AZD1222 COVID-19 vaccine.

Here the CDR3 DNA reads TGTGCCAGCTCACTTCGTAGCGGTGAAAAACTGTTTTTT. Translating it yields CASSLRSGEKLFF. The rearrangement uses TRBV18 and TRBJ1-4; the D is unclear. This CDR3 contains 13 residues. V lost 4 bases, J lost 7 bases, and 10 bases lay in between. Germline V CDR1 and CDR2: KGHSH, LQKENI.

The chain uses TRBV5-1 and TRBJ1-4; D is ambiguous. This CDR3 region has 13 residues. Deletions cut 0 bases from V and 13 bases from J, with 13 bases between. The germline CDR1 and CDR2 sequences are SGHRS and YFSETQ. The CDR3 loop is CASSLEPSRGLFF. CDR3 DNA sequence: TGCGCCAGCAGCTTGGAGCCGTCCCGGGGACTGTTTTTT.

The chain employs TRBV6-1 and TRBJ2-5, with D unclear. The CDR3 covers 15 residues. Trimming stripped 1 base from V and 2 bases from J, with 11 bases between. CDR1 is MNHNS, CDR2 SASEGT, per germline. CDR3 nucleotide sequence: TGTGCCAGCAGTGAAGTTGGGCTCATTCAAGAGACCCAGTACTTC. Translated: CASSEVGLIQETQYF.

The CDR3 is CASSLGFSSYNSPLHF. The CDR3 coding sequence is TGCGCCAGCAGCTTGGGTTTCAGCTCCTATAATTCACCCCTCCACTTT. The chain links TRBV5-1 to TRBJ1-6; D not certain. CDR3 length equals 16 residues. Deletions cut 0 bases from V and 0 bases from J, with 7 bases between. Germline assignment: CDR1 SGHRS and CDR2 YFSETQ.

V and J are TRBV27 and TRBJ1-4; D not resolved. Germline CDR1 and CDR2: MNHEY and SMNVEV (reference sequence). CDR3 length: 14 residues. Trimming stripped 2 bases from V and 0 bases from J, with 4 bases between. This chain's CDR3 is CASSLIATNEKLFF. The DNA for the CDR3 is TGTGCCAGCAGTTTAATCGCAACTAATGAAAAACTGTTTTTT.

The genes are TRBV20-1 and TRBJ1-4; D ambiguous. This CDR3 region has 13 residues. Deletions cut 3 bases from V and 1 base from J, with 6 bases between. The germline gives CDR1 DFQATT, CDR2 SNEGSKA (reference sequence). CDR3 sequence: CSASKQTNEKLFF. CDR3 bases: TGCAGTGCTAGTAAGCAAACTAATGAAAAACTGTTTTTT.

A few counts support this clone. The rearrangement links TRBV24-1 to TRBJ2-7; the D call may be TRBD1 or TRBD2 (6 bases each). CDR1 is KGHDR and CDR2 is SFDVKD in the germline V gene. V lost 4 bases and J lost 0, with 12 bases in between. The CDR3 covers 15 residues. The CDR3 sequence: CATSEGGLLSYEQYF. The CDR3 region has the DNA TGTGCCACCAGTGAGGGGGGCTTGCTCTCCTACGAGCAGTACTTC.

This clone appeared once. The gene calls are TRBV19 and TRBJ1-3; D possibly corresponds to TRBD1 (5 bases). V was pared by 1 base and J by 4 bases, with 14 bases between. CDR3 length: 16 amino acids. The germline V gene encodes CDR1 LNHDA and CDR2 SQIVND (reference sequence). The CDR3 DNA is TGTGCCAGTAGTATAGGGCCCGGGGCCTCCGGAAACACCATATATTTT. Encoded protein: CASSIGPGASGNTIYF.

The table lists this clone with a count of one. V usage is TRBV2 and J usage is TRBJ1-3; D is perhaps TRBD1 (6 bases). The CDR3 consists of 15 residues. Germline values: CDR1 SNHLY, CDR2 FYNNEI. V was cut by 7 bases and J by 4 bases, with 17 bases left in between. The CDR3 protein is CASTQSTGFGNTIYF. CDR3 coding DNA: TGTGCCAGCACCCAGAGTACAGGGTTCGGAAACACCATATATTTT.

The rearrangement uses TRBV2 and TRBJ2-4; D gene unclear. The germline V gene encodes CDR1 SNHLY and CDR2 FYNNEI. V lost 1 base and J lost 8, with 15 bases in between. The CDR3 is 15 residues long. As DNA, the CDR3 is TGTGCCAGCAGTGAAGGGACCCTAGGGATTTACATTCAGTACTTC. Translation gives CASSEGTLGIYIQYF.

The rearrangement joins TRBV7-3 to TRBJ2-3; TRBD1 agrees at 8 bases. Unmatched junction bases numbered 5, after V lost 3 bases and J lost 6 bases. The CDR3 extends over 14 amino acids. Germline V gene data show CDR1 as SGHTA and CDR2 as FQGTGA. The CDR3 region has the DNA TGTGCCAGCAGCTTGGCAGGGGGCAAGGATACGCAGTATTTT. Its translation: CASSLAGGKDTQYF. Supplemented by reference TRBV7-3 and TRBJ2-3, the full variable domain reads GAGVSQTPSNKVTEKGKYVELRCDPISGHTALYWYRQSLGQGPEFLIYFQGTGAADDSGLPNDRFFAVRPEGSVSTLKIQRTERGDSAVYLCASSLAGGKDTQYFGPGTRLTVL.

This chain joins TRBV6-5 and TRBJ2-7, with D hard to call. The V and J ends lost 5 bases and 3 bases respectively, with 8 bases between them. This CDR3 has 12 amino acids. CDR1 is MNHEY and CDR2 is SVGAGI in the germline V gene. The CDR3: CASSLAYYEQYF. The DNA for the CDR3 is TGTGCCAGCAGTCTGGCCTACTACGAGCAGTACTTC.

The V call is TRBV7-2, the J call TRBJ1-2, with D tentatively TRBD1 (5 bases). Trimming pared 1 base from V and 4 bases from J, leaving 22 bases between. Per the germline V gene, CDR1 is SGHTA and CDR2 is FQGNSA. The CDR3 is 18 amino acids. The CDR3 is CASSLGADGRVLVYGYTF. The CDR3 DNA reads as TGTGCCAGCAGCTTAGGGGCCGACGGCAGGGTATTGGTCTATGGCTACACCTTC.

This clone was seen just once. The genes are TRBV29-1 and TRBJ1-2; D is unclear. This CDR3 comprises 11 residues. Germline values: CDR1 SQVTM, CDR2 ANQGSEA. The CDR3 spells CGVGYRDGYTF. CDR3 in DNA: TGCGGTGTAGGATATCGGGATGGCTACACCTTC.

The chain combines TRBV19 with TRBJ1-2; 7 nucleotides match TRBD1. The germline CDR1 and CDR2 sequences are LNHDA and SQIVND (reference sequence). V was pared by 7 bases and J by 0 bases, with 11 bases of the junction left unmatched. CDR3 length equals 16 residues. CDR3 amino acids: CASTPQQGRANYGYTF. The CDR3 coding sequence is TGTGCCAGTACCCCACAACAGGGGCGAGCTAACTATGGCTACACCTTC.

This clone appeared a single time. V is TRBV27 and J is TRBJ1-1; TRBD1 is a possible D gene (5 bases). The V end lost 3 bases, the J end lost 0 bases, and 8 bases lay between the germline ends. The length of the CDR3 is 14 residues. The germline V gene has CDR1 MNHEY and CDR2 SMNVEV (reference sequence). DNA of the CDR3: TGTGCCAGCAGTTTTTGGGGGATGAACACTGAAGCTTTCTTT. Translated: CASSFWGMNTEAFF.

This chain connects TRBV7-9 to TRBJ1-5; D is unclear. Germline V lookup: CDR1 SEHNR, CDR2 FQNEAQ (reference sequence). The CDR3 extends over 11 amino acids. V lost 5 bases to trimming and J lost 6 bases, with 5 bases between them. Here the CDR3 DNA reads TGTGCCAGCAGCCAATTTCAGCCCCAGCATTTT. This encodes CASSQFQPQHF.

The chain couples TRBV7-8 to TRBJ1-1; D unclear. The CDR3 loop spans 15 amino acids. Germline V gene data show CDR1 as SGHVS and CDR2 as FQNEAQ. V gave up 5 bases and J gave up 4 bases, with 17 bases separating them. The CDR3 protein is CASSPQMVGSTEAFF. DNA for the CDR3: TGTGCCAGCAGCCCCCAGATGGTGGGGAGCACTGAAGCTTTCTTT.

This sequence joins TRBV7-3 and TRBJ2-7; TRBD1 is a possible D gene (5 bases). Germline loops: CDR1 SGHTA, CDR2 FQGTGA. V shed 6 bases and J shed 6 bases, with 15 bases lying between them. The CDR3 sequence is 13 residues long. CDR3 in DNA: TGTGCCAGCAGTCTAACGACAGCTACCGAGCAGTACTTC. Residues: CASSLTTATEQYF.

The CDR3 loop reads CASSPPPVLGNQPQHF. The CDR3 DNA reads as TGTGCCAGCAGCCCACCCCCGGTCTTGGGCAATCAGCCCCAGCATTTT. V and J are TRBV6-6 and TRBJ1-5; D unclear. Germline-derived CDR1 and CDR2 are MNHNY and SVGAGI (reference sequence). The CDR3 extends over 16 amino acids. V lost 6 bases and J 2 bases, leaving 17 bases between the germline ends.